The 24 T cell receptor beta chains given below trace back to one sample, sequenced in a study of Ad26.COV2.S vaccination and SARS-CoV-2 variants. The protocol was immunoSEQ multiplex PCR, while the TCRdb copy is restricted to in-frame clones and leaves out a portion. This sample carries about 420,000 clones, roughly 90% of them seen once, and the ten largest clones take 3.6%. Treatment described: 15 to 20 received Ad26.COV2.S at low or high dose, single or two shots; roughly five received placebo; per-sample allocation not given. At day 63 after the first vaccine or placebo injection, samples were drawn. Sequencing was performed on peripheral blood, taken in a trial of Ad26.COV2.S vaccine versus placebo. All receptors derive from a person aged 18 to 65 who received the Ad26.COV2.S COVID-19 vaccine or a placebo.

The CDR3 DNA is TGTGCCAGCACCACGGAGGACTCCTACACCGGGGAGCTGTTTTTT. Its translation: CASTTEDSYTGELFF. The chain recombines TRBV9 with TRBJ2-2; a weak D match, TRBD2 (5 bases). The CDR3 runs 15 residues. Germline V gene sequence: CDR1 SGDLS, CDR2 YYNGEE. V was shortened by 6 bases and J by 3 bases, with 15 bases between the two germline ends.

This sequence joins TRBV7-9 and TRBJ1-1, with D maybe TRBD1 (5 bases). The CDR3 covers 15 residues. Trimming cost V 5 bases and J 1 base, with 14 bases left between them. The germline CDR1 and CDR2 sequences are SEHNR and FQNEAQ (reference sequence). In DNA form, the CDR3 reads TGTGCCAGCAGCCCGGCCGGGACGGGGAACACTGAAGCTTTCTTT. Translated: CASSPAGTGNTEAFF.

J is TRBJ2-3 and V is TRBV5-1; 12 nucleotides agree with TRBD2. The CDR3 contains 17 residues. Germline trimming cut 1 base from V and 1 base from J; bases unmatched to any gene: 4. Germline CDR1 SGHRS, CDR2 YFSETQ. The CDR3 DNA sequence: TGCGCCAGCAGCTTGTATACTAGCGGGGGGCGCACAGATACGCAGTATTTT. Translated: CASSLYTSGGRTDTQYF.

The J gene is TRBJ1-6, the V gene TRBV6-6; maybe TRBD1 (5 bases). CDR3 length: 13 amino acids. Germline loops: CDR1 MNHNY, CDR2 SVGAGI (reference sequence). V dropped 6 bases and J dropped 9 bases, with 12 bases sitting between them. CDR3 loop: CASSMEGISPLHF. The CDR3 DNA reads as TGTGCCAGCAGCATGGAGGGGATTTCACCCCTCCACTTT.

This clone was seen a handful of times. The genes are TRBV13 and TRBJ1-5; maybe TRBD1 (5 bases). This CDR3 is 15 amino acids long. Between the trimmed V and J ends, which lost 3 bases and 2 bases, there was a span of 11 bases. Per germline, CDR1 PRHDT and CDR2 FYEKMQ (reference sequence). For the CDR3, the DNA is TGTGCCAGCAGCTTTGGTGGGGGAGGCAATCAGCCCCAGCATTTT. Its translation: CASSFGGGGNQPQHF.

A note on this clone: Other DNA sequences from this sample encode an identical CDR3 as well. The chain uses TRBV7-2 and TRBJ1-4; 10 bases are shared with TRBD1. This CDR3 spans 15 amino acids. J gave up 6 bases and V 1 base, and 2 bases lay outside the gene matches. Germline CDR1 and CDR2: SGHTA and FQGNSA. In nucleotides, the CDR3 is TGTGCCAGCAGCTTAGTGGGGACAGGGGATGAAAAACTGTTTTTT. It yields the protein CASSLVGTGDEKLFF.

V and J are TRBV7-9 and TRBJ1-5; no reliable D call. The CDR3 runs 12 residues. Deletions cut 2 bases from V and 6 bases from J, with 5 bases between. The V gene's germline CDR1 is SEHNR and CDR2 FQNEAQ (reference sequence). CDR3 residues: CASSLIGQPQHF. The CDR3 coding sequence is TGTGCCAGCAGCTTAATTGGTCAGCCCCAGCATTTT.

V is TRBV27 and J is TRBJ1-1, with a tentative D call TRBD1 (5 bases). The CDR3 is 16 residues long. Germline CDR1 is MNHEY and CDR2 is SMNVEV (reference sequence). V lost 5 bases to trimming and J lost 1 base, with 17 bases between them. The CDR3 here is CASSPILWGENTEAFF. The CDR3, as DNA: TGTGCCAGCAGTCCGATTTTGTGGGGGGAGAACACTGAAGCTTTCTTT.

The rearrangement uses TRBV6-4 and TRBJ2-3; 9 bases align to TRBD2. CDR3 length: 17 residues. V lost 0 bases to trimming and J lost 5 bases; unmatched junction nucleotides: 9. The V gene's germline CDR1 is MRHNA and CDR2 SNTAGT. CDR3 residues: CASSDSAVAGGVDTQYF. In DNA, the CDR3 is TGTGCCAGCAGTGACTCCGCCGTGGCGGGGGGGGTAGATACGCAGTATTTT.

V usage is TRBV28 and J usage is TRBJ1-5; no firm D call. Germline V gene sequence: CDR1 MDHEN, CDR2 SYDVKM. Deletions cut 7 bases from V and 3 bases from J, with 13 bases between. The CDR3 loop spans 14 amino acids. The CDR3 nucleotides are TGTGCCAGCATCACCGGAGGTATCAATCAGCCCCAGCATTTT. It yields the protein CASITGGINQPQHF.

The gene calls are TRBV3-1 (or the pseudogene TRBV3-2) and TRBJ2-5; D is ambiguous. Germline CDR1 and CDR2: LGHDT and YNNKEL (reference sequence). V was cut by 9 bases and J by 0 bases, with 8 bases left in between. This CDR3 has 12 residues. The CDR3 loop reads CASESYQETQYF. The CDR3, as DNA: TGTGCCAGTGAATCGTACCAAGAGACCCAGTACTTC.

The chain couples TRBV7-2 to TRBJ1-6; possible D gene TRBD1, 5 bases. The CDR3 sequence is 15 residues long. Germline assignment: CDR1 SGHTA and CDR2 FQGNSA. Between the trimmed V and J ends, which lost 2 bases and 10 bases, there was a span of 15 bases. The CDR3 protein is CASSLIRGLESPLHF. In DNA form, the CDR3 reads TGTGCCAGCAGCTTAATTAGGGGATTGGAGTCACCCCTCCACTTT.

V gene TRBV3-1 (or the pseudogene TRBV3-2) combines with J gene TRBJ2-7; TRBD1 matches 9 bases. This CDR3 region has 15 residues. The V gene's germline CDR1 is LGHDT and CDR2 YNNKEL (reference sequence). The ends lost 4 bases at V and 3 bases at J; junction bases unmatched: 7. The CDR3 is CASSRSDRGFYEQYF. The CDR3 nucleotides read TGTGCCAGCAGCCGGTCGGACAGGGGATTCTACGAGCAGTACTTC.

In this sample, this clone turned up a few times. The J gene is TRBJ1-6, the V gene TRBV9, with D possibly TRBD1 on 5 matching bases. Germline loops: CDR1 SGDLS, CDR2 YYNGEE. Trimming removed 0 bases at V and 4 bases at J, with 11 bases between. The CDR3 has 16 amino acids. The CDR3 spells CASSVGQPNYNSPLHF. In nucleotides, the CDR3 is TGTGCCAGCAGCGTAGGACAGCCGAATTATAATTCACCCCTCCACTTT.

V gene TRBV6-6 combines with J gene TRBJ1-1; D remains unclear. V was trimmed by 4 bases and J by 2 bases, leaving 11 bases between them. Germline lookup yields CDR1 MNHNY and CDR2 SVGAGI (reference sequence). The CDR3 length is 14 residues. The CDR3 loop reads CASSLSESNTEAFF. The CDR3 DNA follows: TGTGCCAGCAGTTTATCCGAGTCCAACACTGAAGCTTTCTTT.

V gene TRBV6-2 or TRBV6-3 combines with J gene TRBJ1-5; D perhaps matches TRBD1 (6 bases). The V end was cut by 4 bases, the J end by 0 bases, with 19 bases between. Germline values: CDR1 MNHEY, CDR2 SVGEGT. The CDR3 has 18 residues. The CDR3, as DNA: TGTGCCAGCAGTTTTCCTTTTGGACAGAGCGATAGCAATCAGCCCCAGCATTTT. Translated, it gives CASSFPFGQSDSNQPQHF.

The chain recombines TRBV6-5 with TRBJ2-6; the D is unclear. The CDR3 is made up of 14 amino acids. V gave up 5 bases and J gave up 2 bases, with 7 bases separating them. Germline V gene data show CDR1 as MNHEY and CDR2 as SVGAGI. CDR3 loop: CASSIEAGANVLTF. CDR3 sequence (DNA): TGTGCCAGCAGTATAGAGGCTGGGGCCAACGTCCTGACTTTC.

This sequence joins TRBV30 and TRBJ1-1; 7 nucleotides align to TRBD1. Germline CDR1 and CDR2: GTSNPN and SVGIG (reference sequence). With V trimmed by 3 bases and J by 1 base, 8 bases remained unmatched. CDR3 length: 15 amino acids. The CDR3 region has the DNA TGTGCCTGGAGCGTACCTGACAGGGCGAACACTGAAGCTTTCTTT. This codes for CAWSVPDRANTEAFF.

The rearrangement uses TRBV7-7 and TRBJ2-2, with 9 bases matching TRBD1. Germline V gives CDR1 SSHAT, CDR2 FNYEAQ (reference sequence). The CDR3 totals 18 residues. Germline trimming cut 5 bases from V and 5 bases from J; bases unmatched to any gene: 15. The CDR3 sequence is CASSRIAGQGYETGELFF. CDR3 DNA sequence: TGTGCCAGCAGCCGTATCGCCGGACAGGGGTATGAGACCGGGGAGCTGTTTTTT.

This clone came up once. The chain recombines TRBV6-1 with TRBJ2-3; D might be TRBD2 (7 bases). The CDR3 has 15 residues. Trimming cost V 3 bases and J 3 bases, with 13 bases left between them. From germline, CDR1 is MNHNS and CDR2 SASEGT. In nucleotides, the CDR3 is TGTGCCAGCAGTGATCCAAGGGGGGGGACAGATACGCAGTATTTT. Amino acids: CASSDPRGGTDTQYF.

This clone was seen a few times. The J gene is TRBJ1-1, the V gene TRBV4-3; D is ambiguous. Trimming left V 0 bases short and J 0 bases short, with 14 bases between. The CDR3 loop spans 17 amino acids. The germline gives CDR1 LGHNA, CDR2 YSLEER. CDR3 DNA: TGCGCCAGCAGCCAAGATGTTAACGGTTGGGTGAACACTGAAGCTTTCTTT. Protein product: CASSQDVNGWVNTEAFF.

This sequence joins TRBV19 and TRBJ2-7; D is perhaps TRBD2 (5 bases). This CDR3 has 13 residues. V was shortened by 5 bases and J by 4 bases, with 12 bases between the two germline ends. Germline CDR1 is LNHDA and CDR2 is SQIVND (reference sequence). This chain's CDR3 is CASSPRQRYEQYF. The DNA for the CDR3 is TGTGCCAGTAGTCCCCGGCAGCGGTACGAGCAGTACTTC.

V is TRBV7-8 and J is TRBJ2-1; D is undetermined. The germline gives CDR1 SGHVS, CDR2 FQNEAQ. The CDR3 is made up of 14 amino acids. V lost 5 bases and J lost 4, with 12 bases in between. Here the CDR3 DNA reads TGTGCCAGCAGCCCACGACGGTTATACAATGAGCAGTTCTTC. Translation: CASSPRRLYNEQFF.

The chain uses TRBV7-6 and TRBJ2-2, with a weak D call TRBD2 (7 bases). Germline loops: CDR1 SGHVS, CDR2 FNYEAQ. CDR3 length equals 15 residues. V was cut by 7 bases and J by 7 bases, with 19 bases left in between. CDR3: CASTSRGGTGGELFF. CDR3 nucleotide sequence: TGTGCCAGCACCTCGAGGGGGGGCACGGGCGGGGAGCTGTTTTTT.